The clone carrying this T cell receptor beta chain turned up a few times. Its antigen remains unknown. The data stem from a study of response to subunit inactivated influenza vaccine. TCRdb re-called the RT-PCR reads through MiXCR, storing one row per CDR3 protein. This sample carries hundreds of thousands of distinct CDR3 sequences, approximately 18% of them seen once, and the ten largest clones take approximately 11%. Whole-study findings and limits: Each seasonal flu vaccination may recruit only limited new T cells, authors suggested.

CDR3 length equals 16 residues. Per germline, CDR1 SGHRS and CDR2 YFSETQ. V shed 1 base and J shed 4 bases, with 16 bases lying between them. Sequencing used PBMCs from blood, obtained less than 6 days after vaccination. This receptor was taken from a man between 45 and 60 years old who received an inactivated influenza vaccine. The chain has TRBV5-1 and TRBJ2-3; D is ambiguous. CDR3 nucleotide sequence: TGCGCCAGCAGCTTGTCTTGGCCCCACGGGTCAGATACGCAGTATTTT. Protein: CASSLSWPHGSDTQYF.